This TCR beta chain was sequenced for a study of CD8+ T cells in alopecia areata. Findings and caveats of the study: Scalp and blood retained many expanded lesional clones during tofacitinib.

Trimming shortened V by 0 bases and J by 4 bases, and 6 bases separated the two germline ends. CDR3 length equals 13 residues. Germline lookup yields CDR1 MNHEY and CDR2 SMNVEV (reference sequence). Details on this clone: Its matching antigen is unknown.

The authors extracted RNA and reverse transcribed it into cDNA as the sequencing template. Using immunoSEQ multiplex PCR, the repertoire was profiled, and TCRdb retains in-frame clones only, with some absent. The sample carries about 140,000 clones, roughly 86% recorded once. The treatment is: oral pan-JAK inhibitor, 5-10 mg twice daily. The sample consisted of CD8+ T cells sorted from blood, taken at week 4, from a patient treated with tofacitinib. This TCR came from a human donor with alopecia areata. The V gene is TRBV27, the J gene TRBJ2-5; D unresolved. Here the CDR3 reads CASSLSRIETQYF. The CDR3, as DNA: TGTGCCAGCAGTTTATCCAGGATAGAGACCCAGTACTTC.